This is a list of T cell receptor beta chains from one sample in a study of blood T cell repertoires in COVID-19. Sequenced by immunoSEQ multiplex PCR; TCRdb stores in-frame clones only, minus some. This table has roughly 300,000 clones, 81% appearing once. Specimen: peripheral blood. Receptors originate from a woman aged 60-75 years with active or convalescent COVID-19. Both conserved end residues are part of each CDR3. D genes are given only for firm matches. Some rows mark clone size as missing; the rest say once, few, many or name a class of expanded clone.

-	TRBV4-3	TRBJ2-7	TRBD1	CASSQDRGHEQYF	TGCGCCAGCAGCCAGGACAGGGGGCACGAGCAGTACTTC
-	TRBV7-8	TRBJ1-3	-	CASSWGGAGETGNTIYF	TGTGCCAGCAGCTGGGGAGGAGCGGGGGAAACTGGAAACACCATATATTTT
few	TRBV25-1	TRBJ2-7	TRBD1	CASSEGQGVYEQYF	TGTGCCAGCAGTGAGGGACAGGGCGTTTACGAGCAGTACTTC
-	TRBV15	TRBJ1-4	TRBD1	CATSSTGAVIEKLFF	TGTGCCACCAGCAGTACAGGGGCAGTTATTGAAAAACTGTTTTTT
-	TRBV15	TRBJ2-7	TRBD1	CATSREGQGAHEQYF	TGTGCCACCAGCAGAGAGGGACAGGGGGCCCACGAGCAGTACTTC
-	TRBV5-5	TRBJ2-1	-	CASTGDQGLDEQFF	TGTGCCAGCACAGGCGATCAGGGGCTCGATGAGCAGTTCTTC
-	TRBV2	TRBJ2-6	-	CASSQGLSPGANVLTF	TGTGCCAGCAGTCAGGGTCTGTCGCCTGGGGCCAACGTCCTGACTTTC
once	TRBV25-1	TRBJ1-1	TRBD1	CASSRDRANTEAFF	TGTGCCAGCAGTAGGGACAGGGCGAACACTGAAGCTTTCTTT
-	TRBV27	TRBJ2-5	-	CASSLGRRETQYF	TGTGCCAGCAGTTTGGGTCGGAGGGAGACCCAGTACTTC
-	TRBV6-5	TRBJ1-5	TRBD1	CASSSDRGSPQHF	TGTGCCAGCAGCTCGGACAGGGGGTCGCCCCAGCATTTT
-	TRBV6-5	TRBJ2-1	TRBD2	CASISGGATEQFF	TGTGCCAGCATCAGCGGGGGGGCCACGGAGCAGTTCTTC
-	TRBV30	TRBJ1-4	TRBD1	CAWSVPRQGDEKLFF	TGTGCCTGGAGTGTACCGAGACAGGGGGATGAAAAACTGTTTTTT
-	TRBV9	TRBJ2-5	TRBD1	CASSPRGQGAQYF	TGTGCCAGCAGCCCCCGGGGACAGGGGGCGCAGTACTTC
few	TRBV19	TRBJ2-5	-	CASSKGQLEETQYF	TGTGCCAGTAGTAAAGGACAGCTTGAGGAGACCCAGTACTTC
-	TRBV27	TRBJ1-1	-	CASSFRVGNTEAFF	TGTGCCAGCAGTTTCAGGGTAGGGAACACTGAAGCTTTCTTT
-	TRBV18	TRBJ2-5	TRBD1	CASSRDRKRWETQYF	TGTGCCAGCTCAAGGGACAGAAAGAGGTGGGAGACCCAGTACTTC
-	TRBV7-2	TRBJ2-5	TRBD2	CASSARGGLETQYF	TGTGCCAGCAGCGCGCGGGGGGGGTTAGAGACCCAGTACTTC
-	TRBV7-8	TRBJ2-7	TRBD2	CASSLQGGEQYF	TGTGCCAGCAGCTTACAGGGAGGGGAGCAGTACTTC
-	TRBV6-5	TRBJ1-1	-	CASSYSAMNTEAFF	TGTGCCAGCAGTTACTCGGCCATGAACACTGAAGCTTTCTTT
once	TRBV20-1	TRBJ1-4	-	CSASPPWAGVGLEKLFF	TGCAGTGCTAGTCCCCCTTGGGCAGGGGTGGGGCTCGAGAAACTGTTTTTT
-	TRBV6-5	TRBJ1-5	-	CASGPRQTENQPQHF	TGTGCCAGCGGACCCCGACAGACCGAGAATCAGCCCCAGCATTTT
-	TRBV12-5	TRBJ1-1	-	CASGLGGVLSTEAFF	TGTGCTAGTGGTCTAGGGGGGGTTTTGAGCACTGAAGCTTTCTTT
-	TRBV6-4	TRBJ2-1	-	CASSVLQGPPNEQFF	TGTGCCAGCAGTGTTTTACAGGGTCCTCCCAATGAGCAGTTCTTC
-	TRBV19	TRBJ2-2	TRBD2	CASSMLAGGLTGELFF	TGTGCCAGTAGTATGTTAGCGGGGGGGCTCACCGGGGAGCTGTTTTTT
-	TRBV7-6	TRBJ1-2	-	CASSFGDPDTGYTF	TGTGCCAGCAGCTTCGGTGATCCCGACACTGGCTACACCTTC
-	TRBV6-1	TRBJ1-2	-	CASSEGGSSYGYTF	TGTGCCAGCAGTGAAGGGGGCTCGAGCTATGGCTACACCTTC
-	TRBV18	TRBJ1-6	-	CASTRSDNSPLHF	TGTGCCAGTACTCGAAGTGATAATTCACCCCTCCACTTT
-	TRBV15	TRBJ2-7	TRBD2	CATSRGTSGEGEQYF	TGTGCCACCAGCAGAGGTACTAGCGGGGAAGGCGAGCAGTACTTC
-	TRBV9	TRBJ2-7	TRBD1	CASSVEAGQETYEQYF	TGTGCCAGCAGCGTAGAGGCTGGACAGGAAACCTACGAGCAGTACTTC
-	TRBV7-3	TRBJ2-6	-	CASSRQAGANVLTF	TGTGCCAGCAGCCGACAGGCCGGGGCCAACGTCCTGACTTTC
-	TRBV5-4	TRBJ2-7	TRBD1	CASSRGTGIYYEQYF	TGTGCCAGCAGCCGTGGGACAGGGATTTACTACGAGCAGTACTTC
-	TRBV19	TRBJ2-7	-	CASSMFTGSETQQYF	TGTGCCAGTAGTATGTTTACGGGATCCGAAACCCAGCAGTACTTC
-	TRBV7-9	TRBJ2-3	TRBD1	CASSRTGFEVTDTQYF	TGTGCCAGCAGCCGGACAGGGTTTGAGGTCACAGATACGCAGTATTTT
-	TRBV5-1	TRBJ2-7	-	CASSLGQTGRGDEQYF	TGCGCCAGCAGCTTGGGCCAGACAGGGCGGGGAGACGAGCAGTACTTC
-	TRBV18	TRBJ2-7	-	CASSPVRAENGEQYF	TGTGCCAGCTCACCAGTGAGGGCTGAGAATGGCGAGCAGTACTTC
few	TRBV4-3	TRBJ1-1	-	CASSQDPGLGTEAFF	TGCGCCAGCAGCCAGGACCCAGGGTTAGGTACTGAAGCTTTCTTT
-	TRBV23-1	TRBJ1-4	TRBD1	CASKGGVGEKLFF	TGCGCCAGCAAAGGGGGCGTGGGAGAAAAACTGTTTTTT
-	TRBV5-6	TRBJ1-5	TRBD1	CASSFTGTGFRNQPQHF	TGTGCCAGCAGTTTTACCGGGACAGGGTTTCGGAATCAGCCCCAGCATTTT
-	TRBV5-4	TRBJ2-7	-	CASSPSDSSYEQYF	TGTGCCAGCAGCCCCTCGGACAGCTCCTACGAGCAGTACTTC
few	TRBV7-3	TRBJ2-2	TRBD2	CASSLVGTSASGELFF	TGTGCCAGCAGCTTAGTTGGGACTAGCGCCTCCGGGGAGCTGTTTTTT
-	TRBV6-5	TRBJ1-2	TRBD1	CASSPGTGNLYGYTF	TGTGCCAGCAGCCCCGGGACAGGAAATCTCTATGGCTACACCTTC
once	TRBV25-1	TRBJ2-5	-	CASSEFTGSGETQYF	TGTGCCAGCAGTGAATTCACAGGGTCGGGGGAGACCCAGTACTTC
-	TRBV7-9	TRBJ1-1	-	CASSLARAGRGTEAFF	TGTGCCAGCAGCTTAGCGAGGGCAGGGAGGGGCACTGAAGCTTTCTTT